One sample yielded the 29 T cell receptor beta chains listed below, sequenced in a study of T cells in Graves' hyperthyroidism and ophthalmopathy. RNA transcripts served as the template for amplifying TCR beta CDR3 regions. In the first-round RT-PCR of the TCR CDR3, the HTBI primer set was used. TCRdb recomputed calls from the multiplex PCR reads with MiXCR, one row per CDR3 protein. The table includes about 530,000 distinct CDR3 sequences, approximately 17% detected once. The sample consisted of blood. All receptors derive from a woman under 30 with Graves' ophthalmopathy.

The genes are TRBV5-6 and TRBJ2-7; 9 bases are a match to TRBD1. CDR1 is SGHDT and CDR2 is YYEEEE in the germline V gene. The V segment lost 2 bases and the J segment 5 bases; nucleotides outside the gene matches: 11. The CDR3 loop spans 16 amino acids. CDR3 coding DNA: TGTGCCAGCAGCTTTACCGGGACAGGGTTCATCAACGAGCAGTACTTC. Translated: CASSFTGTGFINEQYF.

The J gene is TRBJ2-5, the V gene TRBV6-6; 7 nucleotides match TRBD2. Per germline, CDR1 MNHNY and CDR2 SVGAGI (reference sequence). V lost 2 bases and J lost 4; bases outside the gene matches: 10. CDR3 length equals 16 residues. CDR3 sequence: CASSYGSGGKGETQYF. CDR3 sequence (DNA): TGTGCCAGCAGTTACGGTTCGGGGGGTAAGGGAGAGACCCAGTACTTC.

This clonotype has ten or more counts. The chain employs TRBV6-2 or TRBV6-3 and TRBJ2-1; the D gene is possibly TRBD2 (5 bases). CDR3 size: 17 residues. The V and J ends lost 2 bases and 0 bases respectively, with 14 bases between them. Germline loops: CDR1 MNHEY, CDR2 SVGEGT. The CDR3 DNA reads TGTGCCAGCAGTTACGAGGAGGCCTCGAGCTCCTACAATGAGCAGTTCTTC. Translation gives CASSYEEASSSYNEQFF.

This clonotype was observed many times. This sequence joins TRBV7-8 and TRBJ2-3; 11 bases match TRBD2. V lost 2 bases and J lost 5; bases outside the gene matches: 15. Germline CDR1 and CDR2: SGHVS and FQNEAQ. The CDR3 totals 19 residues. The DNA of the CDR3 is TGTGCCAGCAGCTTAAGACGATGGGCTAGCGGGGGGCCTTTAGATACGCAGTATTTT. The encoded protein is CASSLRRWASGGPLDTQYF.

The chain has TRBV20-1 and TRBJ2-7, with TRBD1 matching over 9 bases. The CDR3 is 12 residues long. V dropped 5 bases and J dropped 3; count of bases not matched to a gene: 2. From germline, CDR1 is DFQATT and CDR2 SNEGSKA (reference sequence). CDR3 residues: CSALTGGYEQYF. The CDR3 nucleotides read TGCAGTGCTCTGACAGGGGGCTACGAGCAGTACTTC.

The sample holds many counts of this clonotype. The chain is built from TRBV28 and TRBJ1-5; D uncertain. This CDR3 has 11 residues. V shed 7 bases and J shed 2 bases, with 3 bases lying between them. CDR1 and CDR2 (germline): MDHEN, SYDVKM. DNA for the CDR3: TGTGCCAGCAACGGCAATCAGCCCCAGCATTTT. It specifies CASNGNQPQHF.

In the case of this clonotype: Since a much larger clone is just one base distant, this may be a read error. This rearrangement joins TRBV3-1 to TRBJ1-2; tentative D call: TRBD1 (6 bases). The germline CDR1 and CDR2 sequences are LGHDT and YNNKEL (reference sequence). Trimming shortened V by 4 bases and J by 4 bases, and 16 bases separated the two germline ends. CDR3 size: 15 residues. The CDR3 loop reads CASSRGLGGFYGYTF. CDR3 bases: TGTGCCAGCAGCCGAGGGTTGGGGGGCTTCTATGGCTACACCTTC. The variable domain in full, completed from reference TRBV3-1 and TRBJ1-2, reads DTAVSQTPKYLVTQMGNDKSIKCEQNLGHDTMYWYKQDSKKFLKIMFSYNNKELIINETVPNRFSPKSPDKAHLNLHINSLELGDSAVYFCASSRGLGGFYGYTFGSGTRLTVV.

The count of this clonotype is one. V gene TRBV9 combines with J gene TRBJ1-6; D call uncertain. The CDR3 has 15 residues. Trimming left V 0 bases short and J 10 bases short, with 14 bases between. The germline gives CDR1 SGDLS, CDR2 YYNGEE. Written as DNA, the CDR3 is TGTGCCAGCAGCGTAGCGGGGAGGGCTAACTCACCCCTCCACTTT. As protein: CASSVAGRANSPLHF.

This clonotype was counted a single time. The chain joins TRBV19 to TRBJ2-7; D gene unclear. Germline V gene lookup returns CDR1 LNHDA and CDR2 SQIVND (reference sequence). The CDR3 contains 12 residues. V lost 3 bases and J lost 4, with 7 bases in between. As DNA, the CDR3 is TGTGCCAGTAGTATGGGCGGATACGAGCAGTACTTC. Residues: CASSMGGYEQYF.

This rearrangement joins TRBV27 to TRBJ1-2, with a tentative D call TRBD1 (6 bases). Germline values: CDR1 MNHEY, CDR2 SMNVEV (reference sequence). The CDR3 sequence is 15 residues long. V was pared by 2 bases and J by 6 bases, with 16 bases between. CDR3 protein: CASSLGWGQQNGYTF. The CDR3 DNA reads TGTGCCAGCAGTTTAGGTTGGGGGCAACAGAATGGCTACACCTTC.

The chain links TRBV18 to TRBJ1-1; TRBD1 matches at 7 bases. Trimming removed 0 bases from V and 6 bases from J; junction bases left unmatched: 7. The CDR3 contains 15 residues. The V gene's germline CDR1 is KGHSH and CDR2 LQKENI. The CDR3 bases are TGTGCCAGCTCACCACCAAACAGGGGTGGAGCTGAAGCTTTCTTT. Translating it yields CASSPPNRGGAEAFF.

In DNA, the CDR3 is TGCAGCGGGGTAGGACTAGCGGGGAGATACAATGAGCAGTTCTTC. Residues: CSGVGLAGRYNEQFF. V gene TRBV29-1 combines with J gene TRBJ2-1; TRBD2 agrees at 12 bases. With 7 bases clipped from V and 4 bases from J, the junction kept 8 bases outside the gene matches. Germline assignment: CDR1 SQVTM and CDR2 ANQGSEA. The CDR3 is 15 residues long.

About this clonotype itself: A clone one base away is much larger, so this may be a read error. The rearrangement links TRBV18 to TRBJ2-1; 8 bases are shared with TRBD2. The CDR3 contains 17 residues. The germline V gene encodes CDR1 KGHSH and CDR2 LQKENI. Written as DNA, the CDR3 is TGTGCCAGCTCACCCCCCCTTGGTAGCGGGAACCCCAATGAGCAGTCCTTC. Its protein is CASSPPLGSGNPNEQSF.

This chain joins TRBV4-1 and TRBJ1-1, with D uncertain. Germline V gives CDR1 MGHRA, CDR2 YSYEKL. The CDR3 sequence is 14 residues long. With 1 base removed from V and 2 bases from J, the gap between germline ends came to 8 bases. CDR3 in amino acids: CASSQAGHNTEAFF. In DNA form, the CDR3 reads TGCGCCAGCAGCCAAGCGGGTCACAACACTGAAGCTTTCTTT.

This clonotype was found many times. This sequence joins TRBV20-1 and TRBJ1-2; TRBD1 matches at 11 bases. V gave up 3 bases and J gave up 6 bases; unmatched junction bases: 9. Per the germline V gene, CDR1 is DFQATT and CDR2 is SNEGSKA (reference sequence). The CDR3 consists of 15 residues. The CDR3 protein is CSARVAGQGDDGYTF. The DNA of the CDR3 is TGCAGTGCTAGGGTCGCGGGACAGGGGGACGATGGCTACACCTTC.

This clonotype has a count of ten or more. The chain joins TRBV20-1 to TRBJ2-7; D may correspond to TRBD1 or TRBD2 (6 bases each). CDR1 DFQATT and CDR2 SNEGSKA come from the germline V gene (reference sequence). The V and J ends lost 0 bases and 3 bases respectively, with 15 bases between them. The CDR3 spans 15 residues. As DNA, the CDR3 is TGCAGTGCTAGAGATCCGAGGGGGGCACTCTACGAGCAGTACTTC. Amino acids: CSARDPRGALYEQYF.

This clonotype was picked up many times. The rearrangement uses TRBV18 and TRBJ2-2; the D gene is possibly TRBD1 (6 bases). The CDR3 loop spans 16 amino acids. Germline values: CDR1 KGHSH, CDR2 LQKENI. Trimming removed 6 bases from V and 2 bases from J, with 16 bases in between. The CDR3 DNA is TGTGCCAGCTCCCCCCAGGGGAGAATTAACACCGGGGAGCTGTTTTTT. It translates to CASSPQGRINTGELFF.

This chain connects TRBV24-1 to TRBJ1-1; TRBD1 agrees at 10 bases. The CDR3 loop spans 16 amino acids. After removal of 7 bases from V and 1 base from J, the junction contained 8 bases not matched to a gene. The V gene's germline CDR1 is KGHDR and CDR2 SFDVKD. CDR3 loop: CATSGPGQGRNTEAFF. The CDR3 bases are TGTGCCACCAGCGGACCGGGACAGGGGAGGAACACTGAAGCTTTCTTT.

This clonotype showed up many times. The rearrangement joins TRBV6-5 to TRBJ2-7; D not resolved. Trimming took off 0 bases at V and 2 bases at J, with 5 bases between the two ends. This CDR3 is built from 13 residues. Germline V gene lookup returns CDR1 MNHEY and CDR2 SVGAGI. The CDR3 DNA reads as TGTGCCAGCAGTTACTCGTTAGCCTACGAGCAGTACTTC. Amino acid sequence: CASSYSLAYEQYF.

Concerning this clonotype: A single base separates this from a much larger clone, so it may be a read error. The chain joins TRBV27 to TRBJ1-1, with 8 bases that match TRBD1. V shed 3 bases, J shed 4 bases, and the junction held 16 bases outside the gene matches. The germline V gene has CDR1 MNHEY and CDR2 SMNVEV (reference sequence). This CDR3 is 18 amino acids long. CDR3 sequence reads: CASSLIWTGKPRVTEAFF. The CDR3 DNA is TGTGCCAGCAGTTTGATATGGACAGGGAAACCAAGGGTCACTGAAGCTTTCTTT.

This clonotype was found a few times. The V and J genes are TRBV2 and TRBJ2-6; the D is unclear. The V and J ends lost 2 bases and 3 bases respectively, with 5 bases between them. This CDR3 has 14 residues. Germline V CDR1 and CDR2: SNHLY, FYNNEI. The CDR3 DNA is TGTGCCAGCAGTGAATTAGTTGGGGCCAACGTCCTGACTTTC. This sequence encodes CASSELVGANVLTF.

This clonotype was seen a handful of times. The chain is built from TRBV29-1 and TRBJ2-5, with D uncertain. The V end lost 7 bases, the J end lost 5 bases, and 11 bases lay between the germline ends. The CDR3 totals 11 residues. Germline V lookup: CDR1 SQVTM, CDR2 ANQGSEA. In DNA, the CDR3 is TGCAGCGAAGGTCTGGTGGAGACCCAGTACTTC. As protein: CSEGLVETQYF. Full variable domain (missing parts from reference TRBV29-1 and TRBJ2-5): SAVISQKPSRDICQRGTSLTIQCQVDSQVTMMFWYRQQPGQSLTLIATANQGSEATYESGFVIDKFPISRPNLTFSTLTVSNMSPEDSSIYLCSEGLVETQYFGPGTRLLVL.

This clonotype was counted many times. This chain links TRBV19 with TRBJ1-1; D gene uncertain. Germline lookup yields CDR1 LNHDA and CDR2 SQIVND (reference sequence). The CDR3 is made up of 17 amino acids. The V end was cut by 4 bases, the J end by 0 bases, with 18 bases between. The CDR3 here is CASSTTGSYLMNTEAFF. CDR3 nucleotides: TGTGCCAGTAGTACAACGGGCAGTTATTTAATGAACACTGAAGCTTTCTTT. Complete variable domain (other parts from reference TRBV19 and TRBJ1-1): DGGITQSPKYLFRKEGQNVTLSCEQNLNHDAMYWYRQDPGQGLRLIYYSQIVNDFQKGDIAEGYSVSREKKESFPLTVTSAQKNPTAFYLCASSTTGSYLMNTEAFFGQGTRLTVV.

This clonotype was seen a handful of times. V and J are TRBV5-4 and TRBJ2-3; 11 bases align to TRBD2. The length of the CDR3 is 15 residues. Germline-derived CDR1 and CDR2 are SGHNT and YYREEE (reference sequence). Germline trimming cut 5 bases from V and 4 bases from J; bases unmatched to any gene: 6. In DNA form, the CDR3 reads TGTGCCAGCAGTTCACTAGCGGGGGTCTCAGATACGCAGTATTTT. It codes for CASSSLAGVSDTQYF.

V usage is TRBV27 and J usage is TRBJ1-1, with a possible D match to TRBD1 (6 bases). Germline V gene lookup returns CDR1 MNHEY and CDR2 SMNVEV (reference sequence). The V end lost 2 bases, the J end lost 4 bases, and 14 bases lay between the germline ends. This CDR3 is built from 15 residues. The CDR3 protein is CASSLAGHKSTEAFF. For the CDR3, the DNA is TGTGCCAGCAGTTTAGCGGGACATAAGAGCACTGAAGCTTTCTTT.

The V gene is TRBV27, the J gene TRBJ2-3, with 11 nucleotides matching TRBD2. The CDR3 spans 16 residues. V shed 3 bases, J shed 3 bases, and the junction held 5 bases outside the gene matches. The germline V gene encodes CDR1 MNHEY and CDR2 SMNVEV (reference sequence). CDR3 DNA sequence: TGTGCCAGCAGTTTTCTAGCGGGGGGTGTTACAGATACGCAGTATTTT. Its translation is CASSFLAGGVTDTQYF.

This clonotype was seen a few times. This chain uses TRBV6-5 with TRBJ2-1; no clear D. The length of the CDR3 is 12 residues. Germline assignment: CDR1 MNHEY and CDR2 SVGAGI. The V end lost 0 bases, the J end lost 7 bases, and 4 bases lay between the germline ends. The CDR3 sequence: CASSYSSNEQFF. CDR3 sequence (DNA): TGTGCCAGCAGTTACTCTTCGAATGAGCAGTTCTTC.

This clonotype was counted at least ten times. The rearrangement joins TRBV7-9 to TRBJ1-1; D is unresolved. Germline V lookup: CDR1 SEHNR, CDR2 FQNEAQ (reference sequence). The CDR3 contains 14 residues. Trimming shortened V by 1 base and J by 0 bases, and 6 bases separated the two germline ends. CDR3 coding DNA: TGTGCCAGCAGCTTAGAATCAGTGAACACTGAAGCTTTCTTT. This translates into CASSLESVNTEAFF.

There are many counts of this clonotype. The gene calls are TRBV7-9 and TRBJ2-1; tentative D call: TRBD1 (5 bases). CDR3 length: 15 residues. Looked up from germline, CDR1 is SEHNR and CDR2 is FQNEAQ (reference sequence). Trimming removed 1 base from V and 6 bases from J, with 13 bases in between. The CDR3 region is CASSLEVRVGNEQFF. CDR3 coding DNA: TGTGCCAGCAGCTTAGAGGTCAGGGTAGGCAATGAGCAGTTCTTC.